This T cell receptor beta chain stems from a study of T-cell memory formation after mild COVID-19. Study context: Clusters were largely donor specific. Whole-study findings and limits: Most CD4+ clones that shrank were in CM and EM, while CD8+ ones turned up in EMRA. In pre-infection memory, a portion of responding clones appeared, which suggested that cross-reactive memory joined.

Constant-segment primers served in 5'RACE that generated TCR alpha and TCR beta cDNA libraries bearing sample barcodes and UMIs. TCRdb fed the 5' RACE reads into MiXCR, producing one record per CDR3 protein. The sample yields about 120,000 distinct CDR3 sequences, approximately 21% seen once. This clonotype was counted only a few times. Its specificity is not known. Trimming stripped 0 bases from V and 10 bases from J, with 16 bases between. This CDR3 is 15 amino acids long. CDR1 is SGHAT, CDR2 FQNNGV, per germline. The TCR comes from a man between 18 and 35 years old who had mild COVID-19 (a few samples of this study predate the infection). Cell type and time point are not known. The rearrangement links TRBV11-2 to TRBJ2-1; D is perhaps TRBD2 (5 bases). Sequencing was done on a sample of PBMCs or a T cell subset sorted from them (not recorded which). CDR3 coding DNA: TGTGCCAGCAGCTTAGATAAGTCTAGCCTCAGGGAGCAGTTCTTC. It translates to CASSLDKSSLREQFF. Drawing the rest from reference TRBV11-2 and TRBJ2-1, the complete variable domain is EAGVAQSPRYKIIEKRQSVAFWCNPISGHATLYWYQQILGQGPKLLIQFQNNGVVDDSQLPKDRFSAERLKGVDSTLKIQPAKLEDSAVYLCASSLDKSSLREQFFGPGTRLTVL.